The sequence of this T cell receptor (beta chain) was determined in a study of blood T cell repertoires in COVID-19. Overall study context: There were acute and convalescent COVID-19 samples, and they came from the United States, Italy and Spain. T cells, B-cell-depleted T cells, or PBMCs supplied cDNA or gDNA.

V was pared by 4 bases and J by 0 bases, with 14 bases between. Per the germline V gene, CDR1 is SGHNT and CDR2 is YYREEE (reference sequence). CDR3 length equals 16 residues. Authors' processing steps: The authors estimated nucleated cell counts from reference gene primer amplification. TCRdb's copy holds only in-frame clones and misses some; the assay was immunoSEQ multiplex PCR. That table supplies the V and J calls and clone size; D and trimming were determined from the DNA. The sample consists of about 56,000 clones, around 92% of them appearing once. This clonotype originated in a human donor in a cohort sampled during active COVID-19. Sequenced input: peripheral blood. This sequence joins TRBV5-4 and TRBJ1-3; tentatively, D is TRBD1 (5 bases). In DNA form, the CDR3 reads TGTGCCAGCAGCCCCGGGGGTTATAGCTCTGGAAACACCATATATTTT. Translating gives CASSPGGYSSGNTIYF.